The T cell receptor beta chain under discussion was sequenced for a study of blood T cell repertoires in COVID-19. Study summary: Material from acute and convalescent COVID-19 was sourced from the United States, Italy and Spain. The cDNA or gDNA used as material had been derived from T cells, B-cell-depleted T cells, or PBMCs.

The CDR3 is 16 residues long. The ends lost 2 bases at V and 5 bases at J; junction bases unmatched: 9. Germline lookup yields CDR1 KGHSH and CDR2 LQKENI. Repertoires were generated with immunoSEQ multiplex PCR, while TCRdb's copy carries only in-frame clones and drops some. The sample consists of around 100,000 clones, about 80% of them appearing once. The rearrangement uses TRBV18 and TRBJ2-3; 8 positions agree with TRBD2. Material for sequencing was peripheral blood. The TCR sequence derives from a woman between 70 and 85 years old with acute or convalescent COVID-19. Here the CDR3 DNA reads TGTGCCAGCTCACCATCCTATAGCGGGGAAGGAGATACGCAGTATTTT. This gives the protein CASSPSYSGEGDTQYF.